This T cell receptor beta chain was profiled in a study of OX40 agonist ivuxolimab in advanced cancers. Study details: At 82.7% male, the cohort had a mean age of 60 years, ranging from roughly 23 to 80. Study conclusions and caveats: Among patients with partial responses at 0.1-3.0 mg/kg, clonal expansion was among the lowest. Expanded clones were, on average, more numerous in CD8+ T cells than in CD4+.

In the case of this clone: Its cognate antigen is unknown.

Assay used: immunoSEQ multiplex PCR; TCRdb lists only in-frame clones, some missing. The sample contains tens of thousands of clones, about 87% of which appear only once. This CDR3 is 14 amino acids long. The trim removed 5 bases at V and 7 bases at J, leaving 9 bases unmatched. The germline V gene encodes CDR1 SGHTA and CDR2 FQGNSA. This sequence was found in an adult with an advanced solid tumor such as melanoma, head and neck, liver or kidney cancer. The sample in question was CD4+ or CD8+ T cells sorted from blood, obtained in a trial of the OX40 agonist ivuxolimab. V gene TRBV7-2 combines with J gene TRBJ1-1, with TRBD1 matching over 8 bases. The CDR3 loop reads CASSRTRGLGEAFF. DNA for the CDR3: TGTGCCAGCAGCCGAACCAGGGGGCTGGGTGAAGCTTTCTTT. Based on the CDR3 plus reference TRBV7-2 and TRBJ1-1, the full variable domain is GAGVSQSPSNKVTEKGKDVELRCDPISGHTALYWYRQSLGQGLEFLIYFQGNSAPDKSGLPSDRFSAERTGGSVSTLTIQRTQQEDSAVYLCASSRTRGLGEAFFGQGTRLTVV.